The source of this T cell receptor beta chain is a study of shared clonotypes between healthy human individuals. The CDR3 runs to 14 residues. Trimming at V came to 6 bases and at J to 10 bases, leaving 7 bases not matched to a gene. Germline CDR1 SNHLY, CDR2 FYNNEI. In the study's own analysis: For the immunoSEQ data, sequences were junction-only without quality scores, so filtering differed. Assay: immunoSEQ multiplex PCR; the TCRdb copy retains only in-frame clones and omits some. The V and J calls and clone size are taken from that table; D and trimming were inferred from the DNA. The table has hundreds of thousands of clones, less than 85% seen once. Study conclusions and caveats: Roughly 5% of naive CD4 clonotypes were shared across a few donors.

To note about this clone: The antigen remains undetermined.

This chain links TRBV2 with TRBJ2-3; 13 bases are shared with TRBD2. Input material: memory CD4+ T cells sorted from blood. Sample subset: CD45RA-negative fraction. The receptor comes from a woman under 40 in good health. The CDR3 DNA reads as TGTGCCAGCAGCCGGACTAGCGGGAGTATGGCGCAGTATTTT. This sequence encodes CASSRTSGSMAQYF.